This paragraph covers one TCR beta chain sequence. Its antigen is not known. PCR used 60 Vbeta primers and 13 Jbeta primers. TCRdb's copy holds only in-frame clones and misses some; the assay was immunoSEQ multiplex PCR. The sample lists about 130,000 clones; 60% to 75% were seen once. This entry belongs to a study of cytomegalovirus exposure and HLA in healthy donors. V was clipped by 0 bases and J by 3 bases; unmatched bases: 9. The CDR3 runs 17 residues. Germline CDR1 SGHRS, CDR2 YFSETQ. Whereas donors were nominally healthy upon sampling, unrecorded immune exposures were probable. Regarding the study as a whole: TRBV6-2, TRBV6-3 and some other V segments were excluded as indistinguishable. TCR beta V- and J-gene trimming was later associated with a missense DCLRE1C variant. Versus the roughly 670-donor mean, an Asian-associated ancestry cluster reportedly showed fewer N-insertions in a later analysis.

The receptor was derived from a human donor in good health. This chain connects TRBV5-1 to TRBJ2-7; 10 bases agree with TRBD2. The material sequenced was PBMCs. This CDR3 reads CASSLAGGAGGGYEQYF. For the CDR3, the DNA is TGCGCCAGCAGCTTGGCCGGGGGAGCGGGAGGGGGCTACGAGCAGTACTTC. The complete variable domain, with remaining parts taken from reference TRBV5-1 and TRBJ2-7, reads KAGVTQTPRYLIKTRGQQVTLSCSPISGHRSVSWYQQTPGQGLQFLFEYFSETQRNKGNFPGRFSGRQFSNSRSEMNVSTLELGDSALYLCASSLAGGAGGGYEQYFGPGTRLTVT.